Listed here is a single TCR beta chain. Its antigen remains unknown. One junction end does not reproduce the germline sequence, and a read error may be involved. This specimen belongs to a study of tumor-infiltrating lymphocytes in primary liver carcinoma. General study points: The study found tumor-adjacent and tumor-blood pairs overlapped less than tumor region pairs.

Production of TCR beta cDNA used around 500 ng total RNA together with a constant-region primer. Libraries for TCR beta were built through three nested multiplex PCR rounds, which together made up a slightly modified ARM-PCR procedure. The two initial PCR rounds, nine to eleven cycles each, used TRBV1-TRBV30 forward and C-beta reverse primers. MiXCR was run by TCRdb on the multiplex PCR reads, yielding one entry per CDR3 protein. Here the sample spans 45,000 to 55,000 distinct CDR3 sequences, 60% to 75% being singletons. DNA and RNA were both co-extracted from approximately 20-30 mg of bulk tissue that had not been sorted. CDR3 length: 18 amino acids. The germline V gene has CDR1 SGHAT and CDR2 FQNNGV.

The clonotype comes from a man between 35 and 55 years old with primary liver carcinoma and hepatitis B virus infection. The material sequenced was liver tumor tissue from sampling region 2. Described subset: tumor region T2, inferior pole. The J gene is TRBJ2-1, the V gene TRBV11-2; TRBD2 agrees at 15 bases. This chain's CDR3 is CTSSLGTSGRRSYNEQSF. In DNA form, the CDR3 reads TGTACCAGCAGCTTAGGGACTAGCGGGAGGAGATCTTACAATGAGCAGTCCTTC.